The sequence of this T cell receptor (beta chain) was determined in a study of T cells after yellow fever vaccination. General observations from the study: The booster response re-showed most primary clones: roughly 97% CD4, around 87% CD8. Abundant clonotypes from the bulk population could contaminate FACS-sorted repertoires. A secondary response was less intense yet reached its peak sooner, at day 5 versus 15.

Generation of TCR cDNA used 5'RACE template switching (which added a universal primer site and UMIs). TCRdb processed the 5' RACE reads anew with MiXCR; each CDR3 protein has one entry. The table records roughly 63,000 distinct CDR3 sequences, 6.5% to 8% of them present only once. In its sample, this clonotype was seen many times. Its cognate antigen is unknown. The CDR3 length is 15 residues. Germline V lookup: CDR1 SGHAT, CDR2 FQNNGV. V gave up 5 bases and J gave up 6 bases; unmatched junction bases: 7. Material: CD8+ T cells sorted from PBMCs, obtained 15 days after the yellow fever booster vaccination. The TCR originated in a young man who received the YFV17D yellow fever vaccine. The genes are TRBV11-2 and TRBJ2-3, with 11 bases fitting TRBD2. Written as DNA, the CDR3 is TGTGCCAGCAGCCCGGGGATAGCGGGAGGGGATACGCAGTATTTT. Its protein product is CASSPGIAGGDTQYF.